This T cell receptor (beta chain) was sequenced in a study of radiation and T cells in renal cell carcinoma. Study observations and caveats: Baseline intratumoral clonotype presence is unknown without pretreatment biopsies. From baseline, blood top tumor clonotypes peaked at 2 weeks post-radiation.

Libraries were prepared by immunoSEQ multiplex PCR; TCRdb keeps only in-frame clonotypes and omits some of them. The repertoire holds some 43,000 clones, roughly 82% seen once, with roughly 30% in the top ten. On this clone itself: The antigen is not known.

Time point noted: blood 4 weeks post-SBRT, at nephrectomy. Treatment of the sample: 15 Gy SBRT to primary tumor, nephrectomy 4 weeks later. Nephrectomy followed 15 Gy stereotactic body radiation by 4 weeks. The patient's renal cell carcinoma had clear cell pathology. This specimen consisted of blood, obtained from a patient whose treatment included radiotherapy and nephrectomy. The origin of this receptor is an older woman with renal cell carcinoma.

CDR3 region: CASSAGTGGIQPQHF. The CDR3 bases are TGTGCCAGCAGCGCGGGGACAGGGGGCATTCAGCCCCAGCATTTT. The chain couples TRBV7-8 to TRBJ1-5, with 12 nucleotides matching TRBD1. Germline lookup yields CDR1 SGHVS and CDR2 FQNEAQ. The CDR3 covers 15 residues. The J segment lost 6 bases and the V segment lost 5 bases, leaving 5 bases of the junction unmatched.